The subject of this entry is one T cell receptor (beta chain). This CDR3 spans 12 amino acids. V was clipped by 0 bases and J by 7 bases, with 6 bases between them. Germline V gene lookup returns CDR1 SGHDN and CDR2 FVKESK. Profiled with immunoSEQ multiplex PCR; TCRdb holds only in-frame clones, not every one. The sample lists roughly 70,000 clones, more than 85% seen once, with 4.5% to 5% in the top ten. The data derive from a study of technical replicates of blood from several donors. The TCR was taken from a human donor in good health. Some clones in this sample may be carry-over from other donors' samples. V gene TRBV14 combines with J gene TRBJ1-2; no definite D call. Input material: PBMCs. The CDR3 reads CASSQETGGYTF. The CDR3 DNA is TGTGCCAGCAGCCAAGAGACGGGTGGCTACACCTTC.